Below, one TCR beta chain is given with its context. Its antigen is unknown. The CDR3 runs 15 residues. Germline V lookup: CDR1 SGHVS, CDR2 FNYEAQ. V lost 1 base and J 6 bases, leaving 16 bases between the germline ends. These data originate in a study of T cell repertoires in cytomegalovirus infection. Whole-study context: Peptides in the study included HLA-C-restricted and HLA-B-restricted CMV epitopes. An indication of both CMV infection and matching HLA type came from public TCR beta signatures. Regarding the study as a whole: Dominating the ex vivo response were TCR beta clonotypes that were CMV-specific and HLA-C-restricted. Based on cumulative public TCR beta family frequency, carriers of CMV plus the relevant HLA were identified.

TCRdb recomputed calls from the reads with MiXCR, one row per CDR3 protein. This table has about 480,000 distinct CDR3 sequences, 30% to 40% appearing once. The V call is TRBV7-6, the J call TRBJ2-7, with D maybe TRBD2 (8 bases). The clonotype originates from a human donor in good health (CMV status not recorded). Some clones in this sample may be carry-over from other donors' samples. This specimen was cultured PBMCs, taken from culture after CMV antigen stimulation. CDR3 coding DNA: TGTGCCAGCAGCTTAGAGGGGGCTAGCGGGTCCGAGCAGTACTTC. Protein product: CASSLEGASGSEQYF.